This T cell receptor beta chain appears in the sequencing data of a study of cytomegalovirus exposure and HLA in healthy donors. Study-level findings and limits: According to an earlier analysis, most TCR beta V segments yielded productive rearrangements about 90% or about 30% of the time.

PCR employed 60 Vbeta and 13 Jbeta primers. Per the study methods: In a later analysis, the count reached tens of millions of unique TCR beta chains, with roughly 11 million shared. Method: immunoSEQ multiplex PCR; TCRdb's copy keeps in-frame clones and lacks some. V and J calls and clone size are as listed in that table; D and trimming were resolved from the DNA. The sample shows 150,000 to 200,000 clones, approximately 83% of them seen only once. A note on this clone: Its antigen is as yet unknown.

Germline V gives CDR1 KGHSH, CDR2 LQKENI. V lost 3 bases and J lost 5, with 10 bases in between. The CDR3 has 13 residues. V and J are TRBV18 and TRBJ1-1; TRBD1 might be the D (5 bases). The sequencing input was PBMCs. The receptor comes from a male donor in good health and CMV-seronegative. The CDR3 DNA reads as TGTGCCAGCTCACCGGCGGGGGAAACTGAAGCTTTCTTT. This gives the protein CASSPAGETEAFF.